These 2 T cell receptor beta chains came from one sample sequenced in a study of T cells in Graves' hyperthyroidism and ophthalmopathy (dated by TCRdb to between 2019 and 2020). Library construction relied on multiplex PCR. Sequencing was carried out with an Illumina HiSeq 2000. Amplification of TCR beta CDR3 regions was carried out from RNA transcripts. The TCR CDR3 was subjected to a first round of RT-PCR using the HTBI primer set and the Qiagen OneStep RT-PCR kit. TCRdb reran the public reads through fastp at Q25 and MiXCR, keeping productive beta chains. Rows are combined by CDR3 protein, so each entry shows the most common genes and DNA. In this sample the table shows 610,000 or so distinct CDR3 sequences, roughly 46% of which occur a single time. The ten largest clones represent more than 7.5% of the sample. The sequenced material came from peripheral blood or thyroid tissue (not recorded which). These receptors originate from a woman aged 18-29 years with Graves' hyperthyroidism.

The chain uses TRBV20-1 and TRBJ2-2; D might be TRBD1 (7 bases). This CDR3 spans 18 amino acids. Germline V gives CDR1 DFQATT, CDR2 SNEGSKA (reference sequence). V was trimmed by 0 bases and J by 1 base, leaving 18 bases between them. The CDR3 here is CSARDSGGRFGNTGELFF. DNA for the CDR3: TGCAGTGCTAGAGATTCAGGGGGGCGGTTCGGGAACACCGGGGAGCTGTTTTTT.

This clonotype was detected only once. CDR3 DNA sequence: TGTGCCAGCAGCCGACAGGGGGCGCCTAGCTCCTACAATGAGCAGTTCTTC. It codes for CASSRQGAPSSYNEQFF. The chain links TRBV7-2 to TRBJ2-1, with 10 bases that match TRBD1. The CDR3 runs to 17 residues. Germline loops: CDR1 SGHTA, CDR2 FQGNSA. Unmatched junction bases numbered 7, after V lost 5 bases and J lost 0 bases. Supplemented by reference TRBV7-2 and TRBJ2-1, the full variable domain reads GAGVSQSPSNKVTEKGKDVELRCDPISGHTALYWYRQSLGQGLEFLIYFQGNSAPDKSGLPSDRFSAERTGGSVSTLTIQRTQQEDSAVYLCASSRQGAPSSYNEQFFGPGTRLTVL.